This entry features one T cell receptor (beta chain) sequence. Its antigen is still unknown. Clones were read by immunoSEQ multiplex PCR, and TCRdb kept only the in-frame ones, dropping some. This sample yields a few hundred thousand clones, of which about 80% are seen a single time; approximately 7% belongs to the top ten. Treatment here: around 19 received Ad26.COV2.S at low or high dose, single or two shots; five or six received placebo; per-sample allocation not given. Material that was analyzed had been drawn on day 63 after the first vaccine or placebo injection. What was given as vaccine was an Ad26 vector encoding Wuhan-strain SARS-CoV-2 spike. The CDR3 is 16 residues long. After removal of 1 base from V and 6 bases from J, the junction contained 10 bases not matched to a gene. The germline gives CDR1 SEHNR, CDR2 FQNEAQ (reference sequence). The data derive from a study of Ad26.COV2.S vaccination and SARS-CoV-2 variants. Study outcomes and limitations: Participants given vaccine showed non-spike TCR breadth similar to that of placebo recipients. Vaccine recipients showed a spike-specific TCR breadth that was higher than in placebo recipients.

The TCR originated in a person between 18 and 65 years old who received the Ad26.COV2.S COVID-19 vaccine or a placebo. This chain joins TRBV7-9 and TRBJ2-7, with TRBD2 matching over 9 bases. The specimen comprised peripheral blood, sampled in a trial of Ad26.COV2.S vaccine versus placebo. Here the CDR3 reads CASSLGGGTSLREQYF. CDR3 coding DNA: TGTGCCAGCAGCTTAGGGGGCGGGACTAGCCTTCGCGAGCAGTACTTC.